One and the same sample provided the 30 T cell receptor beta chains below, sequenced in a study of blood T cells in healthy people across ages. Combining a sample-barcoded 5' primer with a J-beta primer mix, a second PCR ran for about 6 to 12 cycles. Using its own MiXCR run on the 5' RACE reads, TCRdb lists one record per CDR3 protein. There are approximately 1,000,000 distinct CDR3 sequences in the sample; more than 40% occur only once, and over 15% lies in the top ten. The sequenced material came from blood. These receptors came from a woman aged 55-70 years in good health.

The chain links TRBV6-5 to TRBJ2-1, with TRBD2 matching over 9 bases. From germline, CDR1 is MNHEY and CDR2 SVGAGI. The CDR3 has 17 residues. J was trimmed by 0 bases and V by 0 bases; bases with no gene match: 3. CDR3 nucleotides: TGTGCCAGCAGTTACTCTGGGCGGGAGGGCTCCTACAATGAGCAGTTCTTC. Its translation: CASSYSGREGSYNEQFF.

This clonotype was picked up a small number of times. The chain has TRBV6-6 and TRBJ2-7; a possible D gene is TRBD1 (5 bases). The CDR3 extends over 13 amino acids. Trimming shortened V by 5 bases and J by 2 bases, and 10 bases separated the two germline ends. Germline V gene sequence: CDR1 MNHNY, CDR2 SVGAGI (reference sequence). CDR3 region: CASSDGQPYEQYF. The CDR3 region has the DNA TGTGCCAGCAGTGACGGACAACCCTACGAGCAGTACTTC.

This chain uses TRBV4-2 with TRBJ2-1, with unresolved D. CDR1 and CDR2 from the germline V gene are LGHNA and YNFKEQ. This CDR3 comprises 16 residues. V was pared by 1 base and J by 5 bases, with 15 bases between. DNA of the CDR3: TGTGCCAGCAGCCAAGGAGCCTTGGCCTATGACAATGAGCAGTTCTTC. Translation gives CASSQGALAYDNEQFF.

This chain links TRBV12-5 with TRBJ2-1, with 10 positions matching TRBD2. This CDR3 spans 17 amino acids. J gave up 1 base and V 7 bases, and 10 bases lay outside the gene matches. The V gene's germline CDR1 is LGHNT and CDR2 FRNRAP. The CDR3 nucleotides read TGTGCTAGTGCCCGGGGGGGACTAGCGACGTCCTACAATGAGCAGTTCTTC. The encoded protein is CASARGGLATSYNEQFF.

CDR3 DNA sequence: TGTGCCAGCAGTTACGGGGACAGTAGCTCCTACGAGCAGTACTTC. This encodes CASSYGDSSSYEQYF. The V and J genes are TRBV6-2 or TRBV6-3 and TRBJ2-7; 7 bases match TRBD1. V lost 2 bases and J lost 0; bases outside the gene matches: 4. Germline lookup yields CDR1 MNHEY and CDR2 SVGEGT. The CDR3 runs to 15 residues.

In its sample, this clonotype was seen a few times. V usage is TRBV9 and J usage is TRBJ2-3; TRBD1 aligns across 9 bases. CDR3 size: 16 residues. CDR1 is SGDLS, CDR2 YYNGEE, per germline. V shed 3 bases and J 5 bases; nucleotides not matched to a gene: 10. CDR3 DNA: TGTGCCAGCAGCGCCAACCGGGACAGGGATGAAGATACGCAGTATTTT. This translates into CASSANRDRDEDTQYF.

The sample holds many counts of this clonotype. The chain joins TRBV7-2 to TRBJ2-7, with a weak D call TRBD2 (6 bases). Germline CDR1 is SGHTA and CDR2 is FQGNSA. CDR3 length equals 16 residues. The germline V and J ends were trimmed by 1 base and 0 bases, with 13 bases remaining between them. CDR3 nucleotides: TGTGCCAGCAGCTTAGTCGGGGGTCGGAACTCCTACGAGCAGTACTTC. Translating it yields CASSLVGGRNSYEQYF.

V and J are TRBV20-1 and TRBJ2-4; D gene uncertain. The V end lost 6 bases, the J end lost 1 base, and 10 bases lay between the germline ends. Germline-derived CDR1 and CDR2 are DFQATT and SNEGSKA (reference sequence). The CDR3 covers 13 residues. The CDR3 spells CSAESGAKNIQYF. The CDR3, as DNA: TGCAGTGCCGAGTCAGGTGCCAAAAACATTCAGTACTTC.

In this sample, this clonotype turned up a few times. The J gene is TRBJ2-3, the V gene TRBV6-6, with TRBD2 identical over 12 bases. The CDR3 runs 16 residues. In germline, CDR1 is MNHNY, CDR2 SVGAGI (reference sequence). Trimming removed 5 bases from V and 4 bases from J; junction bases left unmatched: 7. The CDR3 protein is CASSTSLAGGADTQYF. CDR3 coding DNA: TGTGCCAGCAGTACCTCCCTAGCGGGAGGGGCAGATACGCAGTATTTT.

The rearrangement links TRBV7-9 to TRBJ2-7; 7 nucleotides line up with TRBD1. From germline, CDR1 is SEHNR and CDR2 FQNEAQ (reference sequence). CDR3 length equals 11 residues. The trim removed 6 bases at V and 11 bases at J, leaving 7 bases unmatched. Here the CDR3 reads CASSPDRLKYF. CDR3 DNA sequence: TGTGCCAGCAGTCCGGACAGGTTGAAGTACTTC.

The chain carries TRBV3-1 and TRBJ1-4, with 9 bases lining up with TRBD1. V shed 4 bases and J 5 bases; nucleotides not matched to a gene: 11. The CDR3 has 17 residues. From germline, CDR1 is LGHDT and CDR2 YNNKEL (reference sequence). CDR3 sequence reads: CASSPAGQGRWNEKLFF. CDR3 nucleotide sequence: TGTGCCAGCAGCCCCGCGGGACAGGGAAGGTGGAATGAAAAACTGTTTTTT.

This clonotype has a handful of counts. The chain has TRBV6-5 and TRBJ1-5; 7 positions agree with TRBD1. The CDR3 has 15 amino acids. V trimming: 6 bases; J trimming: 0 bases; junction bases outside the gene matches: 5. Germline V gene data show CDR1 as MNHEY and CDR2 as SVGAGI. The CDR3 DNA follows: TGTGCCAGCAGACTACAGGGGTATAGCAATCAGCCCCAGCATTTT. This translates into CASRLQGYSNQPQHF.

The chain joins TRBV5-1 to TRBJ2-5, with 9 bases lining up with TRBD2. The CDR3 covers 15 residues. V lost 6 bases, J lost 2 bases, and 8 bases stayed unmatched. CDR1 is SGHRS, CDR2 YFSETQ, per germline. CDR3 loop: CASTIAGAWQETQYF. The CDR3 region has the DNA TGCGCCAGCACAATAGCGGGAGCTTGGCAAGAGACCCAGTACTTC.

At least ten counts were recorded for this clonotype. V gene TRBV20-1 combines with J gene TRBJ2-1, with 7 bases fitting TRBD2. J gave up 4 bases and V 5 bases, and 5 bases lay outside the gene matches. The CDR3 is made up of 13 amino acids. The germline CDR1 and CDR2 sequences are DFQATT and SNEGSKA (reference sequence). The CDR3 here is CSAAGVLYNEQFF. CDR3 sequence (DNA): TGCAGTGCTGCGGGAGTTCTTTACAATGAGCAGTTCTTC.

This rearrangement joins TRBV6-5 to TRBJ2-7; 7 nucleotides align to TRBD1. Trimming took 2 bases from V and 7 from J; bases not matched to a gene: 8. The germline gives CDR1 MNHEY, CDR2 SVGAGI. The CDR3 spans 14 residues. The CDR3 region has the DNA TGTGCCAGCAGTTACGGAACAGGGGCAGGGGAGCAGTACTTC. Translation: CASSYGTGAGEQYF.

The chain is built from TRBV15 and TRBJ2-1, with 7 bases that match TRBD2. The CDR3 is made up of 14 amino acids. The ends lost 0 bases at V and 6 bases at J; junction bases unmatched: 2. Germline CDR1 is LNHNV and CDR2 is YYDKDF (reference sequence). DNA of the CDR3: TGTGCCACCAGCAGAGACCCTAGCGGCAATGAGCAGTTCTTC. Translating gives CATSRDPSGNEQFF.

This chain uses TRBV11-2 with TRBJ2-1; a possible D gene is TRBD1 (6 bases). The CDR3 totals 14 residues. V gave up 1 base and J gave up 12 bases, with 16 bases separating them. From germline, CDR1 is SGHAT and CDR2 FQNNGV. CDR3 region: CASSLVLAQGGQFF. The CDR3 nucleotides read TGTGCCAGCAGCTTAGTGTTAGCGCAAGGGGGGCAGTTCTTC.

The V call is TRBV6-5, the J call TRBJ2-3; the D gene could be TRBD1 or TRBD2 (5 bases each). Trimming pared 8 bases from V and 0 bases from J, leaving 6 bases between. CDR3 length equals 12 residues. Per the germline V gene, CDR1 is MNHEY and CDR2 is SVGAGI. The CDR3 DNA sequence: TGTGCCAGCTGGGGGAGCACAGATACGCAGTATTTT. Translation: CASWGSTDTQYF.

Comments on this clonotype: A junction end diverges from the germline sequence, so it may reflect a read error. This sequence joins TRBV7-2 and TRBJ2-1, with 12 bases aligning to TRBD2. The germline V gene has CDR1 SGHTA and CDR2 FQGNSA. The CDR3 covers 18 residues. CDR3 DNA sequence: TGTGCCTGCAGCTTCGGACTAGCGGGATCCTACCTTCACAATGAGCAGTTCTTC. Translated, it gives CACSFGLAGSYLHNEQFF.

Concerning this clonotype itself: The limits of the CDR3 on the DNA are not certain, so only TCRdb's listed CDR3 is given. The V gene is TRBV21-1, the J gene TRBJ1-5; the table gives TRBD1 as D, unverified against the DNA. TRBV21-1 is labeled a pseudogene. The CDR3 length equals 22 residues, ends included. Here the CDR3 reads CASSKDAVGEGTGVFIDQPQHF.

This clonotype was seen only once. The DNA of the CDR3 is TGTGCCAGCAGAGATGGACGGGGAAGGGCAGATACGCAGTATTTT. As protein: CASRDGRGRADTQYF. The chain links TRBV12-3 or TRBV12-4 to TRBJ2-3, with a possible D match to TRBD2 (5 bases). Trimming left V 6 bases short and J 4 bases short, with 17 bases between. This CDR3 comprises 15 residues.

The CDR3 nucleotides read TGCGCCAGCAGCCAAGATCAGGGCTACAGGGGTTCCGATACGCAGTATTTT. As protein: CASSQDQGYRGSDTQYF. The rearrangement links TRBV4-1 to TRBJ2-3, with 7 bases identical to TRBD1. The germline V gene has CDR1 MGHRA and CDR2 YSYEKL. CDR3 size: 17 residues. The ends lost 0 bases at V and 6 bases at J; junction bases unmatched: 12.

The genes are TRBV6-5 and TRBJ2-1; tentatively, D is TRBD2 (6 bases). Germline loops: CDR1 MNHEY, CDR2 SVGAGI. This CDR3 has 18 amino acids. Trimming pared 1 base from V and 6 bases from J, leaving 22 bases between. The CDR3 protein is CASSYYPRGGGPGNEQFF. Here the CDR3 DNA reads TGTGCCAGCAGTTACTACCCCCGTGGGGGAGGTCCCGGCAATGAGCAGTTCTTC.

V usage is TRBV5-5 and J usage is TRBJ2-1, with 9 bases aligning to TRBD1. After removal of 2 bases from V and 10 bases from J, the junction contained 4 bases not matched to a gene. The CDR3 length is 13 residues. CDR1 is SGHKS and CDR2 is YYEKEE in the germline V gene (reference sequence). In DNA form, the CDR3 reads TGTGCCAGCAGCTTCGGGACAGGGTACGAGCAGTTCTTC. It encodes CASSFGTGYEQFF. The variable domain in full, with the rest retrieved from reference TRBV5-5 and TRBJ2-1, is DAGVTQSPTHLIKTRGQQVTLRCSPISGHKSVSWYQQVLGQGPQFIFQYYEKEERGRGNFPDRFSARQFPNYSSELNVNALLLGDSALYLCASSFGTGYEQFFGPGTRLTVL.

This chain connects TRBV27 to TRBJ2-1; tentatively, D is TRBD1 (5 bases). CDR1 and CDR2 from the germline V gene are MNHEY and SMNVEV (reference sequence). V was clipped by 5 bases and J by 9 bases, with 17 bases between them. This CDR3 has 14 residues. The CDR3 loop is CASSLRIGVVEQFF. CDR3 coding DNA: TGTGCCAGCAGTCTCCGTATAGGGGTGGTTGAGCAGTTCTTC.

The chain has TRBV12-3 or TRBV12-4 and TRBJ2-5, with D possibly being TRBD1 (5 bases). Trimming removed 6 bases from V and 9 bases from J, with 17 bases in between. CDR3 length: 13 amino acids. Here the CDR3 reads CASSRNGAPAQYF. Written as DNA, the CDR3 is TGTGCCAGCAGCCGAAATGGGGCCCCGGCCCAGTACTTC.

This clonotype appeared a few times. The J gene is TRBJ2-7, the V gene TRBV20-1, with TRBD2 matching 8 bases. Germline V gene data show CDR1 as DFQATT and CDR2 as SNEGSKA (reference sequence). The length of the CDR3 is 16 residues. The junction had 11 bases not matched to a gene; V was cut back by 3 bases and J by 1 base. The CDR3 nucleotides read TGCAGTGCTAGGAAGAAGGCGGGAGGCGTTTCCTACGAGCAGTACTTC. Protein product: CSARKKAGGVSYEQYF.

In the case of this clonotype: This may stem from a read error, because a much larger clone lies one nucleotide away. The chain carries TRBV10-3 and TRBJ2-1; D is tentatively TRBD1 or TRBD2 (7 bases each). V was shortened by 8 bases and J by 5 bases, with 13 bases between the two germline ends. This CDR3 comprises 13 residues. The germline V gene has CDR1 ENHRY and CDR2 SYGVKD. CDR3 DNA: TGTGCCATCGGGGGGGACAGTAACAATGAGCAGTTCTTC. It encodes CAIGGDSNNEQFF.

The chain couples TRBV20-1 to TRBJ2-1, with TRBD2 identical over 9 bases. Trimming at V came to 1 base and at J to 7 bases, leaving 11 bases not matched to a gene. This CDR3 spans 16 amino acids. Germline loops: CDR1 DFQATT, CDR2 SNEGSKA (reference sequence). CDR3 amino acids: CSARVVEAGGFNEQFF. CDR3 bases: TGCAGTGCTAGAGTGGTCGAGGCGGGAGGGTTTAATGAGCAGTTCTTC.

This chain connects TRBV7-9 to TRBJ2-1; the D is unclear. The germline gives CDR1 SEHNR, CDR2 FQNEAQ (reference sequence). The CDR3 contains 13 residues. V was pared by 3 bases and J by 5 bases, with 8 bases between. The CDR3 DNA is TGTGCCAGCAGCTTCTCTGGGGACAATGAGCAGTTCTTC. Protein sequence: CASSFSGDNEQFF.